The rows below give T cell receptor beta chains drawn from one sample of a study of regulatory T cells in long-lasting Graves disease. TCRdb called the multiplex PCR reads again in MiXCR, with one record for every CDR3 protein. Of about 470,000 distinct CDR3 sequences listed, 15% were seen once; the top ten hold over 15%. These records were also assigned to another study, of T cells in Graves' hyperthyroidism and ophthalmopathy.

The sequences come from peripheral blood mononuclear cells (PBMCs), collected at new diagnosis, from a patient treated with antithyroid drugs. The receptor source for this set is a woman in her thirties with Graves disease. Both conserved end residues are part of each CDR3. Fields, in order: V gene, D gene, CDR3 length, clone size, J gene, CDR3 protein, CDR3 DNA. The D gene is left open where the match is weak. Where a row states a size, it is once, few, many or the class of an expanded clone; other rows omit it.

v_call: TRBV3-1; d_call: TRBD2; cdr3_length: 14; clone_size: many; j_call: TRBJ2-1; cdr3_aa: CASSKLAVYNEQFF; cdr3_nt: TGTGCCAGCAGCAAACTAGCGGTCTACAATGAGCAGTTCTTC
v_call: TRBV12-3/TRBV12-4; d_call: TRBD2; cdr3_length: 16; clone_size: many; j_call: TRBJ2-5; cdr3_aa: CASSLGSGATQETQYF; cdr3_nt: TGTGCCAGCAGTTTGGGTAGCGGGGCGACTCAAGAGACCCAGTACTTC
v_call: TRBV2; d_call: .; cdr3_length: 13; clone_size: many; j_call: TRBJ1-2; cdr3_aa: CASSETGPYGYTF; cdr3_nt: TGTGCCAGCAGTGAGACCGGGCCCTATGGCTACACCTTC
v_call: TRBV11-3; d_call: TRBD2; cdr3_length: 16; clone_size: few; j_call: TRBJ2-1; cdr3_aa: CASSEGLTGGSNEQFF; cdr3_nt: TGTGCCAGCAGCGAAGGACTGACCGGCGGGAGCAATGAGCAGTTCTTC
v_call: TRBV10-3; d_call: .; cdr3_length: 13; clone_size: .; j_call: TRBJ1-2; cdr3_aa: CAIAEGFNYGYTF; cdr3_nt: TGTGCCATCGCAGAGGGCTTTAACTATGGCTACACCTTC
v_call: TRBV11-2; d_call: TRBD2; cdr3_length: 15; clone_size: many; j_call: TRBJ2-1; cdr3_aa: CASSFTASGRNEQFF; cdr3_nt: TGTGCCAGCAGCTTCACTGCTAGCGGGAGGAATGAGCAGTTCTTC
v_call: TRBV2; d_call: .; cdr3_length: 15; clone_size: many; j_call: TRBJ1-6; cdr3_aa: CASSGEGSDNSPLHF; cdr3_nt: TGTGCCAGCAGTGGCGAGGGGTCGGACAATTCACCCCTCCACTTT
v_call: TRBV6-1; d_call: .; cdr3_length: 13; clone_size: many; j_call: TRBJ2-5; cdr3_aa: CASSDRWQETQYF; cdr3_nt: TGTGCCAGCAGTGATCGATGGCAAGAGACCCAGTACTTC
v_call: TRBV9; d_call: .; cdr3_length: 12; clone_size: .; j_call: TRBJ1-2; cdr3_aa: CASSPNTNGYTF; cdr3_nt: TGTGCCAGCAGCCCCAACACGAATGGCTACACCTTC
v_call: TRBV2; d_call: .; cdr3_length: 17; clone_size: once; j_call: TRBJ1-1; cdr3_aa: CASSKAVGGYTNTEAFF; cdr3_nt: TGTGCCAGCAGCAAAGCAGTGGGGGGGTACACGAACACTGAAGCTTTCTTT
v_call: TRBV15; d_call: .; cdr3_length: 13; clone_size: many; j_call: TRBJ2-1; cdr3_aa: CATSRETGSEQFF; cdr3_nt: TGTGCCACCAGCAGGGAGACAGGCAGTGAGCAGTTCTTC
v_call: TRBV2; d_call: .; cdr3_length: 12; clone_size: many; j_call: TRBJ2-7; cdr3_aa: CASSFGEDEQYF; cdr3_nt: TGTGCCAGCAGTTTCGGTGAGGACGAGCAGTACTTC
v_call: TRBV9; d_call: TRBD2; cdr3_length: 14; clone_size: many; j_call: TRBJ2-1; cdr3_aa: CASSTTSGGDEQFF; cdr3_nt: TGTGCCAGCAGCACGACTAGCGGGGGGGATGAGCAGTTCTTC
v_call: TRBV20-1; d_call: .; cdr3_length: 15; clone_size: few; j_call: TRBJ2-5; cdr3_aa: CSARVLGVGQETQYF; cdr3_nt: TGCAGTGCTAGGGTTTTGGGGGTTGGACAAGAGACCCAGTACTTC
v_call: TRBV29-1; d_call: .; cdr3_length: 13; clone_size: .; j_call: TRBJ1-3; cdr3_aa: CSVKGFGGNTIYF; cdr3_nt: TGCAGCGTTAAAGGGTTTGGTGGAAACACCATATATTTT
v_call: TRBV6-2/TRBV6-3; d_call: TRBD1; cdr3_length: 15; clone_size: many; j_call: TRBJ2-2; cdr3_aa: CASSFNRGVPGELFF; cdr3_nt: TGTGCCAGCAGTTTTAACAGGGGTGTCCCCGGGGAGCTGTTTTTT
v_call: TRBV7-2; d_call: TRBD1; cdr3_length: 15; clone_size: many; j_call: TRBJ2-7; cdr3_aa: CASSLGDRGFDEQYF; cdr3_nt: TGTGCCAGCAGCTTAGGGGACAGGGGGTTTGACGAGCAGTACTTC
v_call: TRBV12-3/TRBV12-4; d_call: .; cdr3_length: 16; clone_size: .; j_call: TRBJ1-3; cdr3_aa: CASSLYWGGHGNTIYF; cdr3_nt: TGTGCCAGCAGTTTATATTGGGGGGGGCATGGAAACACCATATATTTT
v_call: TRBV7-2; d_call: TRBD2; cdr3_length: 13; clone_size: .; j_call: TRBJ2-7; cdr3_aa: CASKTSGVYEQYF; cdr3_nt: TGTGCCAGCAAGACTAGCGGGGTCTACGAGCAGTACTTC
v_call: TRBV12-3/TRBV12-4; d_call: .; cdr3_length: 13; clone_size: many; j_call: TRBJ2-4; cdr3_aa: CASSPQGVASQYF; cdr3_nt: TGTGCCAGCAGTCCCCAGGGAGTTGCAAGTCAGTACTTC
v_call: TRBV12-3/TRBV12-4; d_call: .; cdr3_length: 13; clone_size: .; j_call: TRBJ2-7; cdr3_aa: CASSLMVFYEQYF; cdr3_nt: TGTGCCAGCAGTTTAATGGTCTTCTACGAGCAGTACTTC
v_call: TRBV29-1; d_call: .; cdr3_length: 17; clone_size: few; j_call: TRBJ2-5; cdr3_aa: CSVEDYNISGVEETQYF; cdr3_nt: TGCAGCGTTGAAGATTATAATATTTCGGGCGTCGAGGAGACCCAGTACTTC
v_call: TRBV6-2/TRBV6-3; d_call: TRBD2; cdr3_length: 13; clone_size: .; j_call: TRBJ2-3; cdr3_aa: CASTTGLAGPLRF; cdr3_nt: TGTGCCAGCACCACCGGACTAGCGGGACCCTTACGTTTT
v_call: TRBV2; d_call: .; cdr3_length: 16; clone_size: many; j_call: TRBJ2-1; cdr3_aa: CASNPRSTGWGNEQFF; cdr3_nt: TGTGCCAGCAACCCGAGGAGTACAGGGTGGGGGAATGAGCAGTTCTTC
v_call: TRBV20-1; d_call: TRBD2; cdr3_length: 15; clone_size: many; j_call: TRBJ2-1; cdr3_aa: CSARGLAGVQNEQFF; cdr3_nt: TGCAGTGCCCGAGGTCTAGCGGGAGTCCAGAATGAGCAGTTCTTC
v_call: TRBV4-1; d_call: TRBD1; cdr3_length: 15; clone_size: few; j_call: TRBJ1-4; cdr3_aa: CASSQLTGGNEKLFF; cdr3_nt: TGCGCCAGCAGCCAACTGACAGGGGGAAATGAAAAACTGTTTTTT
v_call: TRBV7-2; d_call: .; cdr3_length: 15; clone_size: few; j_call: TRBJ2-7; cdr3_aa: CASSQAAGSSYEQYF; cdr3_nt: TGTGCCAGCAGCCAGGCGGCAGGGAGCTCCTACGAGCAGTACTTC
v_call: TRBV10-3; d_call: .; cdr3_length: 13; clone_size: few; j_call: TRBJ1-5; cdr3_aa: CAISEGWGQPQHF; cdr3_nt: TGTGCCATCAGTGAAGGGTGGGGACAGCCCCAGCATTTT
v_call: TRBV7-2; d_call: .; cdr3_length: 14; clone_size: few; j_call: TRBJ2-1; cdr3_aa: CASSFDWVYNEQFF; cdr3_nt: TGTGCCAGCAGCTTTGATTGGGTCTACAATGAGCAGTTCTTC
v_call: TRBV12-3/TRBV12-4; d_call: .; cdr3_length: 13; clone_size: many; j_call: TRBJ1-5; cdr3_aa: CASRAGYSQPQHF; cdr3_nt: TGTGCCAGCAGAGCAGGGTATAGTCAGCCCCAGCATTTT
v_call: TRBV6-1; d_call: .; cdr3_length: 13; clone_size: many; j_call: TRBJ1-2; cdr3_aa: CASRTPSTYGYTF; cdr3_nt: TGTGCCAGCAGGACACCGTCGACCTATGGCTACACCTTC
v_call: TRBV19; d_call: .; cdr3_length: 17; clone_size: few; j_call: TRBJ2-1; cdr3_aa: CASSIWGAGPERDEQFF; cdr3_nt: TGTGCCAGTAGTATCTGGGGGGCGGGCCCTGAGCGAGATGAGCAGTTCTTC
v_call: TRBV19; d_call: .; cdr3_length: 16; clone_size: .; j_call: TRBJ2-7; cdr3_aa: CASSIEAYSHSYEQYF; cdr3_nt: TGTGCCAGTAGTATAGAAGCGTATTCCCACTCCTACGAGCAGTACTTC
v_call: TRBV12-3/TRBV12-4; d_call: .; cdr3_length: 14; clone_size: many; j_call: TRBJ2-1; cdr3_aa: CASSRKDPGNEQFF; cdr3_nt: TGTGCCAGCAGTCGCAAAGACCCGGGCAATGAGCAGTTCTTC
v_call: TRBV7-6; d_call: .; cdr3_length: 15; clone_size: many; j_call: TRBJ2-7; cdr3_aa: CASSPRGTWGYEQYF; cdr3_nt: TGTGCCAGCAGCCCCCGGGGGACCTGGGGCTACGAGCAGTACTTC
v_call: TRBV3-1; d_call: .; cdr3_length: 17; clone_size: many; j_call: TRBJ1-2; cdr3_aa: CASSQGRTLGTRYGYTF; cdr3_nt: TGTGCCAGCAGCCAAGGGCGGACCCTCGGGACTAGGTATGGCTACACCTTC
v_call: TRBV5-1; d_call: .; cdr3_length: 12; clone_size: many; j_call: TRBJ2-3; cdr3_aa: CASSEGVDTQYF; cdr3_nt: TGCGCCAGCAGCGAGGGAGTAGATACGCAGTATTTT
v_call: TRBV10-2; d_call: TRBD2; cdr3_length: 17; clone_size: few; j_call: TRBJ2-5; cdr3_aa: CASSDRFGGGYQETQYF; cdr3_nt: TGCGCCAGCAGTGACCGGTTTGGGGGAGGGTACCAAGAGACCCAGTACTTC
v_call: TRBV6-2/TRBV6-3; d_call: .; cdr3_length: 13; clone_size: many; j_call: TRBJ1-6; cdr3_aa: CASSYSTDSPLHF; cdr3_nt: TGTGCCAGCAGTTACTCTACCGATTCACCCCTCCACTTT
v_call: TRBV24-1; d_call: TRBD2; cdr3_length: 16; clone_size: many; j_call: TRBJ2-7; cdr3_aa: CATSDRGLEPNYEQYF; cdr3_nt: TGTGCCACCAGTGACCGGGGACTAGAACCCAACTACGAGCAGTACTTC
v_call: TRBV4-2; d_call: .; cdr3_length: 14; clone_size: .; j_call: TRBJ1-3; cdr3_aa: CASSQDSAGNTIYF; cdr3_nt: TGTGCCAGCAGCCAAGATTCTGCTGGAAACACCATATATTTT
v_call: TRBV6-2/TRBV6-3; d_call: TRBD1; cdr3_length: 15; clone_size: .; j_call: TRBJ2-2; cdr3_aa: CASNPGQSNTGELFF; cdr3_nt: TGTGCCAGCAACCCGGGACAGTCGAACACCGGGGAGCTGTTTTTT
v_call: TRBV7-9; d_call: .; cdr3_length: 11; clone_size: many; j_call: TRBJ1-1; cdr3_aa: CASRQDAEAFF; cdr3_nt: TGTGCCAGCCGGCAGGATGCTGAAGCTTTCTTT
v_call: TRBV6-1; d_call: .; cdr3_length: 13; clone_size: many; j_call: TRBJ1-2; cdr3_aa: CASSVRGAGGYTF; cdr3_nt: TGTGCCAGCAGTGTCCGGGGGGCCGGTGGCTACACCTTC